Listed below are T cell receptor beta chains from one sample, sequenced in a study of technical replicates of blood from a handful of donors. Some clones are missing from TCRdb's copy, which holds only in-frame ones; the method was immunoSEQ multiplex PCR. The data hold around 100,000 clones, with about 95% observed a single time. The sequenced material came from T cells isolated from PBMCs. The receptors here all came from a human donor in good health. Both conserved end residues are part of each CDR3. D genes are given only for firm matches. Rows give clone size only sometimes, using once, few, many, or a class for an expanded clone.

V gene	clone size	J gene	D gene	CDR3 DNA	CDR3 protein
TRBV11-1	NA	TRBJ1-2	NA	TGTGCCAGCAGCTTAGCCAGGGGAAGTTTCTATGGCTACACCTTC	CASSLARGSFYGYTF
TRBV4-1	NA	TRBJ2-7	NA	TGCGCCAGCAGCCGTAGTTTCCTTACCGAGCAGTACTTC	CASSRSFLTEQYF
TRBV9	once	TRBJ1-1	TRBD1	TGTGCCAGCAGCCTATACAGGGGCCCGAACACTGAAGCTTTCTTT	CASSLYRGPNTEAFF
TRBV14	NA	TRBJ1-1	TRBD1	TGTGCCAGCAGCCAAGGACAGGGGCTCGGGAGTACTGAAGCTTTCTTT	CASSQGQGLGSTEAFF
TRBV5-6	NA	TRBJ2-2	NA	TGTGCCAGCAGCTTAAGACAGGTCCGCACCGGGGAGCTGTTTTTT	CASSLRQVRTGELFF
TRBV27	NA	TRBJ2-7	NA	TGTGCCAGCAGTTTTGGCGGGCCGTCCTACGAGCAGTACTTC	CASSFGGPSYEQYF
TRBV5-1	NA	TRBJ2-3	TRBD2	TGCGCCAGCAGTTCAAGCGGGAGACCCTCAGATACGCAGTATTTT	CASSSSGRPSDTQYF
TRBV7-9	NA	TRBJ2-1	NA	TGTGCCAGCAGCTTAGACGGGACAAGTTACAATGAGCAGTTCTTC	CASSLDGTSYNEQFF
TRBV7-6	NA	TRBJ2-7	TRBD1	TGTGCCAGCAGCTTCCCGGGACAGGACTCCTACGAGCAGTACTTC	CASSFPGQDSYEQYF
TRBV27	NA	TRBJ1-4	NA	TGTGCCAGCAGCCAAACCCGGGGTTTTTCGGAAAAACTGTTTTTT	CASSQTRGFSEKLFF
TRBV5-8	NA	TRBJ1-2	NA	TGTGCCAGCAGCTCGGAGGGACGGCCCTATGGCTACACCTTC	CASSSEGRPYGYTF
TRBV6-1	NA	TRBJ2-1	TRBD1	TGTGCCAGCAGTCATTTGGGACAGTACAATGAGCAGTTCTTC	CASSHLGQYNEQFF
TRBV19	once	TRBJ2-5	NA	TGTGCCAGTAGTTATCAGGGTTTTGAGACCCAGTACTTC	CASSYQGFETQYF
TRBV14	once	TRBJ2-2	NA	TGTGCCAGCAGCGCTCTCGGTATGGGAGAGGGCACCGGGGAGCTGTTTTTT	CASSALGMGEGTGELFF
TRBV19	NA	TRBJ1-2	TRBD1	TGTGCCAGTGTGAATACAGGGGATAACTATGGCTACACCTTC	CASVNTGDNYGYTF
TRBV21-1	NA	TRBJ1-4	NA	TGTGCCAGCAGCAAAGACCCGGACAGGGACCCCGCAACTAATGAAAAACTGTTTTTT	CASSKDPDRDPATNEKLFF
TRBV6-4	NA	TRBJ1-2	NA	TGTGCCAGCAGTGGCGAGGCGGGGGGAAACTATGGCTACACCTTC	CASSGEAGGNYGYTF